The rows below give T cell receptor beta chains drawn from one sample of a study of glioma-infiltrating T cells after dendritic cell vaccination. The method was immunoSEQ multiplex PCR; TCRdb's version includes in-frame clones alone and lacks a portion of them. Seen here are under 130,000 clones, 90% observed once, and the top ten hold approximately 2.7%. Here the sequenced sample was blood, taken after dendritic cell vaccination. The source is a human donor with glioblastoma. Both conserved end residues are part of each CDR3. Fields, in order: D gene, J gene, clone size, V gene, CDR3 DNA, CDR3 protein. A D gene is named only where the DNA matches it firmly. Clone size is stated in some rows and not others, as once, few, many or a class when expanded.

D: .; J: TRBJ2-3; size: .; V: TRBV6-1; DNA: TGTGCCAGCAGTGGAGACAGGAGCACAGATACGCAGTATTTT; CDR3: CASSGDRSTDTQYF
D: TRBD1; J: TRBJ1-3; size: .; V: TRBV28; DNA: TGTGCCAGCAGTCAAAGGACAGGGGTGTCGGGAAACACCATATATTTT; CDR3: CASSQRTGVSGNTIYF
D: .; J: TRBJ1-1; size: .; V: TRBV21-1; DNA: TGTGCCAGCAGCTCCTCCAAACGGAAGCGGGCTGAAGCTTTCTTT; CDR3: CASSSSKRKRAEAFF
D: TRBD2; J: TRBJ2-7; size: .; V: TRBV10-3; DNA: TGTGCCATCATGGGAACTAGCGGGGTAGGGGAGCAGTACTTC; CDR3: CAIMGTSGVGEQYF
D: TRBD2; J: TRBJ2-3; size: .; V: TRBV30; DNA: TGTGCCTGGGTGCCGCTAGCGGGGTATACTAGCACAGATACGCAGTATTTT; CDR3: CAWVPLAGYTSTDTQYF
D: .; J: TRBJ2-7; size: .; V: TRBV4-1; DNA: TGCGCCAGCAGCCAAGAGATGCGGCAGCGTAACTACGAGCAGTACTTC; CDR3: CASSQEMRQRNYEQYF
D: .; J: TRBJ2-7; size: once; V: TRBV4-2; DNA: TGTGCCAGCAGCCAAGATTGGGGCGGGAAACCCTACGAGCAGTACTTC; CDR3: CASSQDWGGKPYEQYF
D: .; J: TRBJ2-6; size: .; V: TRBV6-5; DNA: TGTGCCAGCTATATCCCTGGGGCCAACGTCCTGACTTTC; CDR3: CASYIPGANVLTF
D: .; J: TRBJ1-1; size: .; V: TRBV5-4; DNA: TGTGCCAGCAGCTCTCGGGGAGTGAACACTGAAGCTTTCTTT; CDR3: CASSSRGVNTEAFF
D: .; J: TRBJ1-6; size: once; V: TRBV5-1; DNA: TGCGCCAGCAGCTTGGTTGTTAGACGTAACGGGGGAAATTCACCCCTCCACTTT; CDR3: CASSLVVRRNGGNSPLHF
D: TRBD2; J: TRBJ2-2; size: .; V: TRBV11-2; DNA: TGTGCCAGCAGCTTAGGGGCGGGAGCTCTCACCGGGGAGCTGTTTTTT; CDR3: CASSLGAGALTGELFF
D: TRBD2; J: TRBJ2-5; size: .; V: TRBV2; DNA: TGTGCCAGCAGGAGACTAGCGGGGGAAGAGACCCAGTACTTC; CDR3: CASRRLAGEETQYF
D: .; J: TRBJ1-2; size: .; V: TRBV9; DNA: TGTGCCAGCAGCGTGGGAAGCCCCCGGGGTAACTATGGCTACACCTTC; CDR3: CASSVGSPRGNYGYTF
D: .; J: TRBJ2-5; size: .; V: TRBV7-9; DNA: TGTGCCAGCAGTCCCGCCGGAGAGCTCCAAGAGACCCAGTACTTC; CDR3: CASSPAGELQETQYF
D: TRBD1; J: TRBJ2-7; size: once; V: TRBV10-1; DNA: TGCGCCAGCAGTGAATCTGGCGGACAGGGATACCACGAGCAGTACTTC; CDR3: CASSESGGQGYHEQYF
D: TRBD2; J: TRBJ2-3; size: .; V: TRBV19; DNA: TGTGCCAGTCGGGGAGGGCCGTCTCGTACAGATACGCAGTATTTT; CDR3: CASRGGPSRTDTQYF
D: TRBD2; J: TRBJ2-7; size: .; V: TRBV7-9; DNA: TGTGCCAGCAGCAGCGGGGACGGAGCCTACGAGCAGTACTTC; CDR3: CASSSGDGAYEQYF
D: .; J: TRBJ1-1; size: .; V: TRBV4-1; DNA: TGCGCCAGCAGCCAAGTTGTGGGCGGAGGTGTCGGAACTGAAGCTTTCTTT; CDR3: CASSQVVGGGVGTEAFF
D: .; J: TRBJ2-5; size: once; V: TRBV5-1; DNA: TGCGCCAGCAGTTCTAGGGGGAACCAAGAGACCCAGTACTTC; CDR3: CASSSRGNQETQYF
D: TRBD1; J: TRBJ1-6; size: .; V: TRBV9; DNA: TGTGCCAGCCAAACGGGACAGGGGGCTGAATCCTATAATTCACCCCTCCACTTT; CDR3: CASQTGQGAESYNSPLHF
D: .; J: TRBJ1-5; size: .; V: TRBV6-1; DNA: TGTGCCAGCAGTGTTGGGAGCCCCAGCAATCAGCCCCAGCATTTT; CDR3: CASSVGSPSNQPQHF
D: TRBD1; J: TRBJ2-5; size: .; V: TRBV5-1; DNA: TGCGCCAGCAGCCCCGCAGGGGGACAAGAGACCCAGTACTTC; CDR3: CASSPAGGQETQYF
D: TRBD1; J: TRBJ2-7; size: .; V: TRBV9; DNA: TGTGCCAGCAGCGGGGGACAGGGCTCCTACGAGCAGTACTTC; CDR3: CASSGGQGSYEQYF
D: .; J: TRBJ2-5; size: few; V: TRBV6-6; DNA: TGTGCCAGCAGTCGGGAATTCAAAGAGACCCAGTACTTC; CDR3: CASSREFKETQYF
D: .; J: TRBJ1-4; size: .; V: TRBV6-1; DNA: TGTGCCAGCAGTGCCGACAGGAACTACTATGAAAAACTGTTTTTT; CDR3: CASSADRNYYEKLFF
D: TRBD1; J: TRBJ2-7; size: .; V: TRBV5-6; DNA: TGTGCCAGCAGCTTCAGGGACAGGGGTCCGTATGAGCAGTACTTC; CDR3: CASSFRDRGPYEQYF
D: TRBD2; J: TRBJ2-2; size: .; V: TRBV6-4; DNA: TGTGCCAGCAGTAGCGGGAGCACCGGGGAGCTGTTTTTT; CDR3: CASSSGSTGELFF
D: .; J: TRBJ2-3; size: .; V: TRBV15; DNA: TGTGCCACCAGCAGTTCGACAGATACGCAGTATTTT; CDR3: CATSSSTDTQYF
D: TRBD2; J: TRBJ2-1; size: .; V: TRBV11-2; DNA: TGTGCCAGCAGGAATAGCGGGGGCGATGAGCAGTTCTTC; CDR3: CASRNSGGDEQFF
D: .; J: TRBJ2-3; size: .; V: TRBV11-3; DNA: TGTGCCAGCAGCTTAGTAAGCACAGATACGCAGTATTTT; CDR3: CASSLVSTDTQYF
D: .; J: TRBJ1-4; size: .; V: TRBV6-5; DNA: TGTGCCAGCAGGCCTTCGGGGGGGGTCGGAGAAAAACTGTTTTTT; CDR3: CASRPSGGVGEKLFF
D: TRBD2; J: TRBJ2-1; size: .; V: TRBV5-1; DNA: TGCGCCAGCAGCCTCCGGACTAGCGGCTCAAACAATGAGCAGTTCTTC; CDR3: CASSLRTSGSNNEQFF
D: .; J: TRBJ2-7; size: .; V: TRBV5-1; DNA: TGCGCCAGCAGCTTGGCCCCACAGGGTGTGTCGTACGAGCAGTACTTC; CDR3: CASSLAPQGVSYEQYF
D: TRBD1; J: TRBJ2-7; size: .; V: TRBV29-1; DNA: TGCAGCGTTACGGACAGGCGCTACGAGCAGTACTTC; CDR3: CSVTDRRYEQYF
D: TRBD2; J: TRBJ2-1; size: once; V: TRBV19; DNA: TGTGCCAGTAGTATGGGACCATCCCGGGGAGGGAGTGAGCAGTTCTTC; CDR3: CASSMGPSRGGSEQFF
D: TRBD1; J: TRBJ1-4; size: .; V: TRBV5-6; DNA: TGTGCCAGCAGCGACAGGGTTGTTAATGAAAAACTGTTTTTT; CDR3: CASSDRVVNEKLFF
D: TRBD2; J: TRBJ2-4; size: few; V: TRBV13; DNA: TGTGCCAGCAGCTTGCGGCTAGCGGGAAAGATAAACATTCAGTACTTC; CDR3: CASSLRLAGKINIQYF
D: .; J: TRBJ2-3; size: .; V: TRBV9; DNA: TGTGCCAGCACGTACACCCAGGATCTAGATACGCAGTATTTT; CDR3: CASTYTQDLDTQYF
D: TRBD2; J: TRBJ2-6; size: .; V: TRBV10-3; DNA: TGTGCCATCAGTGAGTCACTAGCGGGGGGTTCTGGGGCCAACGTCCTGACTTTC; CDR3: CAISESLAGGSGANVLTF
D: .; J: TRBJ1-3; size: .; V: TRBV30; DNA: TGTGCCTGGAGAGAGGGATTCTCCGGAAACACCATATATTTT; CDR3: CAWREGFSGNTIYF
D: TRBD1; J: TRBJ1-6; size: .; V: TRBV5-1; DNA: TGCGCCAGCAGCTCCACGACAGGGAGCTCCTATAATTCACCCCTCCACTTT; CDR3: CASSSTTGSSYNSPLHF
D: TRBD1; J: TRBJ1-2; size: .; V: TRBV19; DNA: TGTGCCAGTAGTGCTGGACAGGGGAACTATGGCTACACCTTC; CDR3: CASSAGQGNYGYTF